This TCR beta chain was identified during a study of T cells expressing NK-cell markers. Study background: Eight donors were sequenced, of whom seven were HCMV-seropositive, while the remaining one was HCMV-seronegative.

TCRdb reprocessed the 5' RACE reads and keeps a single row for each CDR3 protein, giving no DNA. This sample contains 500,000 to 700,000 distinct CDR3 sequences. CDR1 and CDR2 (germline): SGDLS, YYNGEE. The CDR3 totals 16 residues. The sequence was obtained from a man between 18 and 29 years old in good health. This chain uses TRBV9 with TRBJ2-3; lacking DNA, the TRBD2 call made by TCRdb goes unchecked. Sample: blood T cells: a sorted CD56 or NKG2C T cell subset, CD4+ or CD8+ T cells, or bulk PBMC T cells (not recorded which). CDR3 sequence: CASRRGTSGSTDTQYF.